This TCR beta chain came from a study of cytomegalovirus exposure and HLA in healthy donors (dated by TCRdb to the late 2010s). With regard to the full study: An earlier analysis of 587 of the donors reported about 250 Gb of sequence data and some 120 million unique TCR beta sequences from approximately 180 million T cells. An early release that covered about 640 HLA-typed donors contained approximately 320 gigabases of sequencing data and approximately 85 million unique TCR sequences. Among the roughly 400 genotyped donors, under 90% belonged to the genetic ancestry cluster associated with self-reported Caucasian donors. The study was designed to test whether signatures of past pathogen exposure could be identified by cataloging public T cell receptors. The study profiled the T cell repertoires of hundreds of subjects by immunosequencing and related them to cytomegalovirus serostatus. Besides the first cohort of roughly 700 subjects, a separate validation cohort made up of 120 or so different subjects was used. To predict cytomegalovirus infection status, the study combined high-throughput TCR immunosequencing, statistical association of individual TCRs with disease status, and machine learning. A later analysis re-examined previously published TCR beta repertoires from roughly 720 donors and added high-resolution HLA genotyping to investigate patterns of TCR occurrence. In the later analysis, no new phenotypic data were used to find candidate immune exposures; instead, reliance was placed on TCR beta sequences and their occurrence across donors. An earlier analysis of some 600 of the donors applied high-throughput TCR beta sequencing to assess whether each TCR beta V gene segment acted as functional or pseudogenic. Donor age, sex, ethnicity and CMV serostatus were collected together with the repertoire data. In a later genetic analysis, genome-wide SNP genotypes for about 55% of the roughly 700 donors were used, and that subset was treated as a discovery cohort. All discovery cohort repertoires had been generated using a single sequencing platform. Class I and class II HLA loci were covered by the typing at four-digit resolution. The number of typed donors differed by locus: 629-630 for A, B, C, DRB1 and DQB1; 522 for DQA1; 606 for DPA1; and around 490 for DPB1. About five DR-DQ haplotypes were handled as single units for association and clustering because linkage in the cohort was strong. Across approximately 400 genotyped donors of the cohort, an average of approximately 240,000 unique TCR beta nucleotide sequences per donor were sequenced, and approximately 17% of those sequences were non-productive.

There are 14 amino acids in the CDR3, from cysteine to phenylalanine inclusive. The entry retains the CDR3 DNA only, 42 bases that are in frame from base 1. Trimming costs V 6 bases and J 4 bases, and their ends lie 10 bases apart. From the germline V gene, CDR1 is MNHNS and CDR2 is SASEGT. As to this clone: Its antigen is currently not known. No qualities accompany the bases; no much larger clone lies one base away.

The cohort consisted of some 730 healthy bone marrow donors. Cohort members were all nominally healthy when sampled, although unrecorded immune exposures were likely present. The donor was CMV seronegative and belonged to the group of more than 300 seronegative cohort members. A peripheral blood sample was provided by each donor, and peripheral blood mononuclear cells were used for TCR beta sequencing. The Qiagen DNeasy Blood Extraction Kit was used to extract genomic DNA from the blood cell samples. Library prep was done by the immunoSEQ multiplex PCR assay. A mixture of 60 forward primers for TCR Vbeta segments and 13 reverse primers for TCR Jbeta segments was used in the multiplex PCR. The CDR3 region of rearranged TCR beta genes was amplified from genomic DNA by a multiplex PCR assay. On the Illumina HiSeq System, the amplified TCR beta libraries were sequenced as 87-base-pair reads. The authors processed their data as follows. A later analysis tallied roughly 80 million unique TCR beta chains across the 660 or so repertoires, and approximately 12 million of those chains were shared by two or more donors. Raw reads were error-corrected and collapsed into unique sequences by a nearest-neighbor algorithm in which closely related sequences were merged to remove PCR and sequencing errors. CDR3 sequences were aligned to IMGT reference sequences to assign V, D and J gene segments. For a sequence to be retained, at least a six-nucleotide match to both a V gene segment and a J gene segment was required. A rearrangement counted as productive if the CDR3 had no stop codons and remained in frame with V and J, and every other rearrangement counted as non-productive. CDR3 was defined by IMGT convention, running from the second conserved V-encoded cysteine to the conserved J-encoded phenylalanine. The earlier analysis of fewer than 700 of the donors excluded sequences that lacked an unambiguous match to a single V gene segment. An earlier analysis of 587 of the donors called V segments functional above 56.7% productive rearrangements and segregating when the between-donor standard deviation exceeded 5%. A statistical classification framework was built for diagnosing cytomegalovirus status from the catalog of TCR beta chain sequences. In a later analysis, V and J genes were assigned by comparing TCR nucleotide sequences against IMGT/GENE-DB human TR gene sequences. The TCRdist pipeline was used in a later analysis to assign CDR3 sequences and most-parsimonious VDJ recombination scenarios. In a later analysis, every TCR beta chain was defined by the combination of its CDR3 amino acid sequence and its V-gene family, and reads without a unique V-gene family were dropped. A later analysis removed over 500 highly shared, low-generation-probability nucleotide sequences to deal with suspected cross-contamination and a sequencing artifact. In a later analysis, a clonal expansion index was calculated for each public chain from normalized within-repertoire ranks of inferred template counts. In a later analysis, generation probabilities were computed with a VDJ recombination model fitted to out-of-frame rearrangements, and the resulting probabilities were checked against IGoR. In a later analysis, hypergeometric tests were used to score TCR-TCR, TCR-HLA and TCR-CMV co-occurrence, with a repertoire-size bias correction applied to TCR pairs. In a later analysis, false discovery rates were estimated by permuting HLA or CMV assignments 20 times. In a later analysis, co-occurring TCRs were grouped using DBSCAN, with TCRdist sequence similarity added in when clustering inside HLA-allele-positive subsets. Repertoires with fewer than 30,000 or more than 120,000 public chains, plus five repertoires with anomalous nucleotide sharing, were excluded from co-occurrence clustering. This is the immuneACCESS table as TCRdb keeps it, with only in-frame sequences that have V and J called. A part of the clones is gone; compared with another copy, unresolved V genes explain less than half, and the rest is unexplained. The V and J calls and the clone size are those of that table, but D and trimming were determined from the DNA. The sample table shows nearly 65,000 clones, and approximately 73% are seen once. The ten biggest clones cover approximately 5.5% of the sample.

The investigation overall reported the following: Most CMV-associated TCR beta chains appeared to be HLA-restricted in a later analysis, and the HLA associations seemed to be driven largely by CMV exposure. Correlated functional status among segregating V segments might reflect linkage disequilibrium, but an unknown experimental factor could not be ruled out. At a false discovery rate of 0.05, a later analysis linked 16,951 TCR beta sequences to specific HLA alleles. For the cohort, immune exposure information was limited to CMV serostatus. When HLA alleles, especially DR and DQ, strongly co-occurred, attributing TCR associations to individual alleles was difficult. A later analysis found that HLA-associated TCR beta chains were more clonally expanded and had lower generation probabilities than equally common non-associated chains. A further reported finding was that TCR beta sequences accurately predicted the HLA-A and HLA-B alleles for most subjects in the first cohort. A cluster of highly shared sequence variants was judged likely to be a technical artifact of the sequencing pipeline. Three of the identified cytomegalovirus-associated TCR beta chains were confirmed in vitro to be specific for cytomegalovirus antigens. Compared with the roughly 710-donor mean, donors in an Asian-associated ancestry cluster had fewer N-insertions in productive TCRs, according to a later genetic analysis. Sequencing depth was assumed to be roughly uniform across donors in the presence/absence analyses, though that assumption may not hold. Because HLA typing was missing for some donors at each locus, association tests included only the typed subset. Across donors, most TCR sequences were observed very rarely, whereas some public TCRs were present in many individuals. Because counts were too low, some 16 rarely observed V segments, including chromosome 9 orphons, were excluded from the earlier analysis of several hundred of the donors. The authors suggested that the approach could potentially be generalized to other disease states and immunological phenotypes. V-gene and J-gene trimming of TCR beta chains was associated with a missense DCLRE1C variant in a later genetic analysis, and the association was replicated in an independent cohort. Cytomegalovirus status was reported to be diagnosed by the classifier with high specificity and sensitivity in both the original and validation cohorts. The 87-base-pair reads could not distinguish some IMGT-functional V segments, including TRBV6-2 and TRBV6-3, so those segments were excluded. In a later analysis, several top co-occurrence clusters were reported to appear linked to parvovirus B19, influenza, CMV and Epstein-Barr virus. In an earlier analysis of 587 of the donors, most TCR beta V segments appeared in productive rearrangements about 87% or about 30% of the time, broadly matching IMGT annotations. According to a later analysis, TCR association rates differed among HLA loci, with DRB1 alleles showing the most associated TCRs and HLA-C alleles showing the fewest. The cohort was sequenced for TCR beta chains only, and without alpha or paired-chain data the features that could be detected were limited. The study gave a list of some 150 TCR beta chains associated with cytomegalovirus.

The receptor was isolated from a man aged 50 or older in good health and CMV-seronegative. The source material was PBMCs. The V gene is TRBV6-1 and the J gene is TRBJ1-6, with TRBD1 as a weak D call on 5 bases. The DNA is TGTGCCAGCAGCCTCAACAGGTATAATTCACCCCTCCACTTT. Its protein is CASSLNRYNSPLHF.